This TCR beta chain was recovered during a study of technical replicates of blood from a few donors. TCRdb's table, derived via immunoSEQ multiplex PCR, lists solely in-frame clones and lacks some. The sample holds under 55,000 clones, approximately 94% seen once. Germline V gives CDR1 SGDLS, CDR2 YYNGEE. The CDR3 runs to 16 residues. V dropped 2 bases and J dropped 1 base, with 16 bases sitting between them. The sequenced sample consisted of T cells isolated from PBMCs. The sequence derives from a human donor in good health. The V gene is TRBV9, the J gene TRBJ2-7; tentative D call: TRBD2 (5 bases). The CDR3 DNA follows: TGTGCCAGCAGCGTGTCCCCGCGGGCCCCTTCCTACGAGCAGTACTTC. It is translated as CASSVSPRAPSYEQYF.